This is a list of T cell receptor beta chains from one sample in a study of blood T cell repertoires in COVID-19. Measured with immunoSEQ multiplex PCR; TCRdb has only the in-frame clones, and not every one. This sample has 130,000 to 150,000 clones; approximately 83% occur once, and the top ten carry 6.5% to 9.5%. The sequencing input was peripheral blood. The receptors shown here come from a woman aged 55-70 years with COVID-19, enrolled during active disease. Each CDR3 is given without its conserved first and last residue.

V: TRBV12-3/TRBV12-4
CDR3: ASSPWRGEGYT

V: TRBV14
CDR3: ASSQRGTGELF

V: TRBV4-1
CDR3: ASSPRVATTYEQY

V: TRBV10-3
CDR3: AISGLGNEQF

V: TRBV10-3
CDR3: AISEGLSYEQY

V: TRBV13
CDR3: ASSFGGMGYQETQY

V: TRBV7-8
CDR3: ASSSWLVNYGYT

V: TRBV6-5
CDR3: ASSINRVGTTEAF

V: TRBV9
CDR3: ASSVAGGLTGELF

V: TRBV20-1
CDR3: SASGPRETQY

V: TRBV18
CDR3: ASSPRSGTPWEQY

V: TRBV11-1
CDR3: ASSVGQNNYEQY

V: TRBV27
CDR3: ASSLTGHETQY

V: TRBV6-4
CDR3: ASSARLGVTDTQY

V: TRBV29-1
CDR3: SVKLGGRNTIY

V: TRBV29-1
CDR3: SVAQGDGNQPQH

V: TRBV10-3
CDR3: AINPGGEGGYT

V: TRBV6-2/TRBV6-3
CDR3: ASSYSAGWRTYEQY

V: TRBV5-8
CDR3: ASSLQGDQPQH

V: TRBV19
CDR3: ASTAGALFDNEQF

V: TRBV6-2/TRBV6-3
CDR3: ASSSGLSESGANVLT

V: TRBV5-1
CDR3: ASSLMGQTPETQY

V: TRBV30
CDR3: AWSVTGGEPYEQY

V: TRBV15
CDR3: ATSSRQKEGKIMF

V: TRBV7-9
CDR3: ASSLTTGISNQPQH

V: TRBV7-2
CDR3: ASSLVAGGSYEQY

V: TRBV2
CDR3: ASSRVRLARGTQY

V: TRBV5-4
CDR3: ASSLVLGNSGNTIY

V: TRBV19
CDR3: ASSLGQDNYNEQF

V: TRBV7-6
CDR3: ASSLRPDLSYEQY

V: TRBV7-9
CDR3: ASSGQRNNYGYT

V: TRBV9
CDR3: ASSYSTGQGVYNEQF

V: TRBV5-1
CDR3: ASSGPLDRAQGRELF

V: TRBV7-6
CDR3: ASSLAGGSSYEQY

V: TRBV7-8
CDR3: ASSRDGSSGNTIY

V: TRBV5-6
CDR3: ASSLPPSGETQY

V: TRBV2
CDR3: ATGEWNTQY

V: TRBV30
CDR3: AWSNGGTGANVLT

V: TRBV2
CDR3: ASSGTPNTEAF